The present T cell receptor (beta chain) was sequenced within a study of blood T cell repertoires in COVID-19. The wider study: Acute and convalescent COVID-19 specimens originated in the United States, Italy and Spain.

In germline, CDR1 is MNHEY, CDR2 SMNVEV (reference sequence). Trimming left V 2 bases short and J 4 bases short, with 11 bases between. There are 14 residues in the CDR3. Clones were read by immunoSEQ multiplex PCR, and TCRdb kept only the in-frame ones, dropping some. The data show 55,000 to 80,000 clones, 80% to 90% seen once. This clone has a single count. Sequencing used peripheral blood. V and J are TRBV27 and TRBJ1-2; D might be TRBD1 (6 bases). This receptor was taken from a man aged 45-60 years with acute or convalescent COVID-19. The CDR3 bases are TGTGCCAGCAGTTTAGCAGGGGTGGGCTATGGCTACACCTTC. Residues: CASSLAGVGYGYTF.